These 15 T cell receptor beta chains came from one sample sequenced in a study of tumor-infiltrating lymphocytes in primary liver carcinoma. Researchers drew blood RNA from unsorted whole blood and extracted germline DNA as well. TCR beta cDNA came from about 500 ng total RNA, primed with a constant-region primer. Slightly modified ARM-PCR, run as three nested multiplex PCR rounds, produced the TCR beta libraries. It was with TRBV1-TRBV30 forward primers and a C-beta reverse primer that the first two PCR rounds were run, at approximately 9 cycles each. TCRdb analysed the multiplex PCR reads with MiXCR anew, one entry per CDR3 protein. The sample carries fewer than 350,000 distinct CDR3 sequences, 65% recorded once. Sequencing was performed on peripheral blood. These receptors were obtained from a man aged 35 to 55 with primary liver carcinoma and hepatitis B virus infection.

Of note for this clonotype: One end of the junction is discordant with germline, which a read error may explain. The chain combines TRBV12-3 or TRBV12-4 with TRBJ2-7, with 9 bases fitting TRBD2. CDR3 size: 15 residues. In nucleotides, the CDR3 is TGTACCAGCAGTTTCCCGGCTAGCGGGACCTACGAGCAGTACTTT. This codes for CTSSFPASGTYEQYF.

The J gene is TRBJ1-2, the V gene TRBV11-2; D gene unclear. CDR3 length: 13 residues. Trimming left V 0 bases short and J 7 bases short, with 9 bases between. Germline V gives CDR1 SGHAT, CDR2 FQNNGV. Here the CDR3 reads CASSLDHTGGYTF. The CDR3 bases are TGTGCCAGCAGCTTAGATCATACCGGTGGCTACACCTTC.

To note about this clonotype: This may arise from a read error, as a much more abundant clone is one base away. This chain joins TRBV5-4 and TRBJ2-3, with D hard to call. Trimming took 0 bases from V and 0 from J, leaving 11 bases between them. The CDR3 length is 16 residues. Germline V gives CDR1 SGHNT, CDR2 YYREEE (reference sequence). In DNA, the CDR3 is TGTGCCAGCAGCTTGGCCCAGTCCTCTAGCACAGATACGCAGTATTTT. This sequence encodes CASSLAQSSSTDTQYF. The variable domain in full, completed from reference TRBV5-4 and TRBJ2-3, reads ETGVTQSPTHLIKTRGQQVTLRCSSQSGHNTVSWYQQALGQGPQFIFQYYREEENGRGNFPPRFSGLQFPNYSSELNVNALELDDSALYLCASSLAQSSSTDTQYFGPGTRLTVL.

On this clonotype itself: The junction does not match germline at one end; this may be a read error. This sequence joins TRBV11-2 and TRBJ2-5; D is ambiguous. CDR1 is SGHAT and CDR2 is FQNNGV in the germline V gene. The CDR3 loop spans 13 amino acids. The CDR3 region is CAGSSGYQETQYF. The CDR3 region has the DNA TGTGCCGGCAGCTCCGGGTATCAAGAGACCCAGTACTTC.

J is TRBJ2-7 and V is TRBV28, with D unclear. The length of the CDR3 is 15 residues. Trimming removed 3 bases from V and 5 bases from J, with 17 bases in between. Germline CDR1 MDHEN, CDR2 SYDVKM. As DNA, the CDR3 is TGTGCCAGCAGTTTTAACGGGCGGTCCAGTGACGAGCAGTACTTC. Its protein product is CASSFNGRSSDEQYF. Full variable domain (rest looked up from reference TRBV28 and TRBJ2-7): DVKVTQSSRYLVKRTGEKVFLECVQDMDHENMFWYRQDPGLGLRLIYFSYDVKMKEKGDIPEGYSVSREKKERFSLILESASTNQTSMYLCASSFNGRSSDEQYFGPGTRLTVT.

Comments on this clonotype: A read error is possible here, since a much larger clone lies one base away. In DNA, the CDR3 is TGTGCCAGCAGCTGGGGTCTGCCCCAGCATTTT. The encoded protein is CASSWGLPQHF. V gene TRBV6-1 combines with J gene TRBJ1-5; no reliable D call. Looked up from germline, CDR1 is MNHNS and CDR2 is SASEGT. This CDR3 region has 11 residues. With 6 bases removed from V and 9 bases from J, the gap between germline ends came to 9 bases.

For this clonotype: The missing conserved phenylalanine or tryptophan at the end of this CDR3 makes a read error likely. This chain links TRBV5-1 with TRBJ2-7; maybe TRBD1 (5 bases). The CDR3 contains 15 residues. V lost 7 bases and J 3 bases, leaving 20 bases between the germline ends. The germline V gene encodes CDR1 SGHRS and CDR2 YFSETQ. CDR3 DNA: TGCGCCAGCGGCTGGGTTGCGGCACAGGACTACGAGCAGTACTTA. This gives the protein CASGWVAAQDYEQYL.

This clonotype was found many times. The rearrangement uses TRBV6-1 and TRBJ1-2; possible D gene TRBD1, 6 bases. Germline CDR1 MNHNS, CDR2 SASEGT. V was trimmed by 10 bases and J by 2 bases, leaving 11 bases between them. CDR3 length equals 12 residues. The CDR3 DNA reads as TGTGCCATCTCAGGGGCCAACTATGGCTACACCTTC. This translates into CAISGANYGYTF.

Worth noting for this clonotype: This may be a read error, as it is one base from a much larger clone. The rearrangement links TRBV12-3 or TRBV12-4 to TRBJ2-2; D is possibly TRBD2 (5 bases). There are 12 residues in the CDR3. The CDR3 loop reads CASRELIGELLF. Here the CDR3 DNA reads TGTGCCAGCAGGGAGCTGATCGGGGAGCTGCTTTTT.

The chain combines TRBV20-1 with TRBJ2-3; D is undetermined. Trimming removed 6 bases from V and 2 bases from J, with 9 bases in between. CDR3 size: 12 residues. CDR1 is DFQATT, CDR2 SNEGSKA, per germline (reference sequence). The CDR3 region has the DNA TGCAGTGCCACCGTGGACACAGATACGCAGTATTTT. Amino acids: CSATVDTDTQYF.

A note on this clonotype: The junction shows a germline mismatch at one end, possibly a read error. This chain links TRBV6-2 or TRBV6-3 with TRBJ2-6, with a possible D match to TRBD1 (7 bases). Germline V lookup: CDR1 MNHEY, CDR2 SVGEGT. The CDR3 has 17 amino acids. CDR3 loop: CATTDRASRGGVNVLTF. CDR3 nucleotides: TGTGCCACCACAGACAGGGCTTCGCGTGGAGGGGTCAACGTCCTGACTTTC.

The chain couples TRBV5-6 to TRBJ2-1; D may be TRBD2 (6 bases). The ends were cut back, 1 base at V and 3 bases at J, with 14 bases in the middle. The CDR3 has 16 amino acids. Germline loops: CDR1 SGHDT, CDR2 YYEEEE. CDR3 in amino acids: CASSLSMGGFYNEQFF. The CDR3 coding sequence is TGTGCCAGCAGCTTGTCTATGGGAGGCTTCTACAATGAGCAGTTCTTC.

This clonotype was observed many times. This chain uses TRBV12-3 or TRBV12-4 with TRBJ2-1; D tentatively reads TRBD1 or TRBD2 (5 bases each). The CDR3 is made up of 16 amino acids. V was shortened by 3 bases and J by 8 bases, with 20 bases between the two germline ends. CDR3 residues: CASSLIGTPRSHEQFF. The CDR3 region has the DNA TGTGCCAGCAGTTTGATTGGGACGCCAAGGTCCCATGAGCAGTTCTTC.

This clonotype has a count of ten or more. The V gene is TRBV29-1, the J gene TRBJ1-1; D is uncertain. Trimming took 6 bases from V and 0 from J, leaving 23 bases between them. The germline gives CDR1 SQVTM, CDR2 ANQGSEA. CDR3 length equals 17 residues. The CDR3 DNA sequence: TGCAGCGTGCCCCACCCAACCGCGCGAAGCATGAACACTGAAGCTTTCTTT. Protein: CSVPHPTARSMNTEAFF.

This rearrangement joins TRBV11-2 to TRBJ2-5, with D unresolved. Germline CDR1 is SGHAT and CDR2 is FQNNGV. V shed 7 bases and J shed 5 bases, with 20 bases lying between them. The CDR3 spans 15 residues. The CDR3 DNA reads TGTGCCAGCAATCGTTGGGCTGGTCCCGCGGAGACCCAGTACTTC. Its translation is CASNRWAGPAETQYF.